This T cell receptor beta chain was identified in a study of low-dose radiotherapy and immunotherapy resistance in tumors. Study overall: Cohort 1 was given 0.5 Gy fractions every 2 weeks, 6.5 Gy in total. Each patient was administered nivolumab intravenously at 240 mg, which was a flat dose, every two weeks, along with intravenous ipilimumab at 1 mg/kg every six weeks.

The time point was: after trial treatment. The treatment was: LDRT plus nivolumab, ipilimumab, low-dose cyclophosphamide and aspirin (RACIN trial). This CDR3 spans 15 amino acids. V shed 4 bases and J 3 bases; nucleotides not matched to a gene: 8. The germline V gene encodes CDR1 KGHSH and CDR2 LQKENI. TCR amplification ran approximately 22 PCR cycles using constant-region and V-primer adapter primers. TCRdb independently ran MiXCR on the reads; one entry per CDR3 protein. Here the sample spans roughly 48,000 distinct CDR3 sequences, around 34% being singletons. Ten or more counts support this clonotype.

This chain joins TRBV18 and TRBJ2-5; the match to TRBD2 covers 7 bases. Sample: PBMCs, taken after low-dose radiotherapy plus immunotherapy. This clonotype was sampled from a male donor with rectosigmoid adenocarcinoma. The CDR3: CASSQRLAEEETQYF. CDR3 bases: TGTGCCAGCTCACAGAGACTAGCCGAAGAAGAGACCCAGTACTTC.